This T cell receptor (beta chain) is drawn from a study of T cells in Graves' hyperthyroidism and ophthalmopathy. Study-wide results and limits: Among clonotypes expanded in thyroid above 0.001, most were also found in blood. Prediction of ophthalmopathy progression came a median around 6 months pre-onset. Patients with ophthalmopathy were separated from those with stable hyperthyroidism by a 13 V-J model.

This clonotype was detected many times. The antigen remains undetermined. Between the trimmed V and J ends, which lost 6 bases and 2 bases, there was a span of 9 bases. CDR3 size: 13 residues. RNA transcripts served as the template for amplifying TCR beta CDR3 regions. During a first-round RT-PCR of the TCR CDR3, the HTBI primer set was used. Each CDR3 protein gets one entry after TCRdb re-called the multiplex PCR reads with MiXCR. This table holds 200,000 to 250,000 distinct CDR3 sequences, 16% found once. The receptor was derived from a woman between 18 and 29 years old with Graves' ophthalmopathy. The chain joins TRBV12-3 or TRBV12-4 to TRBJ2-3; tentatively, D is TRBD2 (5 bases). The specimen sequenced was blood. The CDR3 DNA reads TGTGCCAGCAGAACCCGGGACACAGATACGCAGTATTTT. This translates into CASRTRDTDTQYF.